This TCR beta chain was sequenced for a study of T cells in Graves' hyperthyroidism and ophthalmopathy. Graves' hyperthyroidism was deemed stable given no ophthalmopathy progression within 18 months. Pregnant or lactating patients were excluded, as were those with uncontrolled infection or other autoimmune disease. Diagnoses were established using clinical symptoms, serum thyroxine and TRAb, thyroid ultrasound and orbital computed tomography. The CDR3 spans 11 residues. The ends were cut back, 7 bases at V and 8 bases at J, with 11 bases in the middle. Germline values: CDR1 SGHRS, CDR2 YFSETQ. Amplification yielded TCR beta CDR3 regions, with RNA transcripts as the source. First-round RT-PCR with HTBI primers amplified the TCR CDR3 region. One entry per CDR3 protein, called by TCRdb with MiXCR from the multiplex PCR reads. Of roughly 720,000 distinct CDR3 sequences listed, 15% to 20% are singletons.

The specimen sequenced was blood. The source is a man in his fifties or sixties with Graves' hyperthyroidism. The V gene is TRBV5-1, the J gene TRBJ2-3; D perhaps matches TRBD2 (6 bases). CDR3 nucleotides: TGCGCCAGCGGGGGAGGAGGTACGCAGTATTTT. It is translated as CASGGGGTQYF.